This T cell receptor beta chain was identified during a study of blood T cell repertoires in COVID-19. Across the study: Acute and convalescent COVID-19 specimens originated in the United States, Italy and Spain. PBMCs, B-cell-depleted T cells, or T cells were the source of the cDNA or gDNA that made up the material.

Original data processing: Cell counts per sample came from amplifying reference gene primers. Assay used: immunoSEQ multiplex PCR; TCRdb lists only in-frame clones, some missing. The D gene and trimming were derived from the DNA, and the V and J assignments and clone size from that table. Of 300,000 to 350,000 clones in the sample, 85% to 95% were seen once. Exposed study participants had met a COVID-19 case within 2 weeks before entry. This clone was detected a few times. Trimming removed 4 bases from V and 7 bases from J; junction bases left unmatched: 5. Per germline, CDR1 SEHNR and CDR2 FQNEAQ (reference sequence). The CDR3 has 13 amino acids.

The V gene is TRBV7-9, the J gene TRBJ1-1, with 8 bases matching TRBD1. This clonotype was sampled from a woman in her 30s who had been exposed to COVID-19. The sequenced sample consisted of PBMCs or T cells enriched from blood (not recorded which). CDR3 DNA: TGTGCCAGCAGCTACTCCGGACAGGGTGAAGCTTTCTTT. Translation gives CASSYSGQGEAFF. Full variable domain (remainder filled in from reference TRBV7-9 and TRBJ1-1): DTGVSQNPRHKITKRGQNVTFRCDPISEHNRLYWYRQTLGQGPEFLTYFQNEAQLEKSRLLSDRFSAERPKGSFSTLEIQRTEQGDSAMYLCASSYSGQGEAFFGQGTRLTVV.